Below, 3 T cell receptor beta chains from the same sample are listed, as sequenced in a study of OX40 agonist ivuxolimab in advanced cancers. The assay was immunoSEQ multiplex PCR, and TCRdb's table has in-frame clones only and misses some. The top ten hold approximately 9.7% of the sample, which has tens of thousands of clones, around 76% seen once. This specimen was CD4+ or CD8+ T cells sorted from blood, taken in a trial of the OX40 agonist ivuxolimab. These receptors were collected from an adult with an advanced solid tumor such as melanoma, head and neck, liver or kidney cancer.

This rearrangement joins TRBV9 to TRBJ1-5; maybe TRBD1 (5 bases). V lost 0 bases and J 6 bases, leaving 10 bases between the germline ends. The V gene's germline CDR1 is SGDLS and CDR2 YYNGEE. The CDR3 is 14 amino acids. Written as DNA, the CDR3 is TGTGCCAGCAGCGTAGGGGGGGGTGGTCAGCCCCAGCATTTT. It encodes CASSVGGGGQPQHF.

V gene TRBV7-9 combines with J gene TRBJ2-7; D unresolved. Germline CDR1 reads SEHNR; CDR2 reads FQNEAQ (reference sequence). V was shortened by 2 bases and J by 1 base, with 6 bases between the two germline ends. The CDR3 extends over 13 amino acids. In DNA form, the CDR3 reads TGTGCCAGCAGCTTATCCGGGTCCTACGAGCAGTACTTC. Its translation is CASSLSGSYEQYF.

The chain carries TRBV4-1 and TRBJ2-3; maybe TRBD1 (6 bases). This CDR3 has 14 residues. V lost 3 bases to trimming and J lost 2 bases, with 9 bases between them. The V gene's germline CDR1 is MGHRA and CDR2 YSYEKL. In DNA, the CDR3 is TGCGCCAGCAGCCAGCGACAGGCCACAGATACGCAGTATTTT. Encoded protein: CASSQRQATDTQYF.